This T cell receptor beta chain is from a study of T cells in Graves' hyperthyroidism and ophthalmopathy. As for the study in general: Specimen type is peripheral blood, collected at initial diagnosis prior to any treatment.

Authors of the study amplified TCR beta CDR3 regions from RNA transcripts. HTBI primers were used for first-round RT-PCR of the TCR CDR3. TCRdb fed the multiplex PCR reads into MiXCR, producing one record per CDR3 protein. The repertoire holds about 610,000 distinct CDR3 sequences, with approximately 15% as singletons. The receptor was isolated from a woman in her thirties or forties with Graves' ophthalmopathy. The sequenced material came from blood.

This chain's CDR3 is CSAFPEAFF. CDR3 in DNA: TGCAGTGCTTTTCCTGAAGCTTTCTTT. This chain links TRBV20-1 with TRBJ1-1; D is unclear. Between the trimmed V and J ends, which lost 5 bases and 6 bases, there was a span of 4 bases. This CDR3 is built from 9 residues. In germline, CDR1 is DFQATT, CDR2 SNEGSKA (reference sequence).